This T cell receptor (beta chain) appears in the sequencing data of a study of regulatory T cells in long-lasting Graves disease (dated by TCRdb to 2020 to 2022). In the study overall: Persistent Graves' disease meant more than 5 years of antithyroid drug treatment with TSH receptor autoantibodies that stayed positive. Peripheral blood TCR sequencing and RNA sequencing compared persistent Graves' disease patients with newly diagnosed Graves' disease patients. The study was conducted in China and was registered as a clinical trial. A total of about 35 samples underwent TCR sequencing, from about 13 patients with persistent Graves' disease and 20 or so patients with newly diagnosed Graves' disease. Persistent Graves' disease patients in the clinical cohort had taken antithyroid drugs for approximately 10 years on average.

The sample holds many counts of this clonotype. There is no known antigen for this receptor. Base qualities are not recorded, but no much larger clone differs from it by a single base. Looking up the germline V gene (reference sequence) yields CDR1 DFQATT and CDR2 SNEGSKA. V drops 3 bases and J drops 8 bases, leaving 10 bases in between. The cysteine opens and the phenylalanine closes a CDR3 of 11 amino acids. Only the CDR3 region is kept as DNA, spanning 33 bases read in frame from base 1. Library preparation used multiplex PCR. Sequencing was carried out with an Illumina HiSeq 4000. iRepertoire HTBI primers and Arm-PCR amplification of CDR3 regions were used to construct TCR beta libraries. Before sequencing, the PCR products underwent gel purification. As for the original processing: Gene usage analysis of CDR3 amino acid clonotypes relied on the 60 or so TRBV and 15 or so TRBJ segments identified across samples. Filtered high-quality paired reads were merged into contigs using COPE and FqMerger. BLAST was used to align contigs to IMGT TRBV, TRBD and TRBJ reference genes, with CDR3 defined following IMGT. Any clonotype with a frequency above 0.1% was classified as a highly expanded clone. Shannon entropy served as the measure of repertoire diversity, while the Gini coefficient captured V-J evenness. Public clonotypes were defined as clonotypes shared by more than one individual. TCRdb's own reprocessing of the public reads used fastp at Q25 and MiXCR and kept productive beta chains. Identical CDR3 proteins give one entry, which carries the most common genes and DNA. The V and J calls come from TCRdb's annotation, not from the publication. The sample includes about 470,000 distinct CDR3 sequences, with 20% to 25% observed a single time. The top ten constitute 7% to 10% of the sample.

Broad study findings and their caveats: Only peripheral blood was studied, because thyroid tissue, the primary lesion, was inaccessible. The authors noted that the small sample size was a limitation that may lower accuracy. Compared with newly diagnosed patients, patients with persistent Graves' disease had lower TCR Shannon entropy and fewer highly expanded clones, which suggests clonal expansion. Preferential use of TRBV28, TRBJ1-2 and TRBJ2-5 was observed in persistent disease, whereas TRBV20-1 and TRBJ2-1 were favored in newly diagnosed disease. Patients with persistent disease shared more public clonotypes (about 2,900) than newly diagnosed patients did (more than 900). Sequencing and analysis were restricted to the TCR beta chain.

Read against the paper, the sample's time point label means: persistent/refractory GD, antithyroid drugs over 5 years with positive TRAb. For both TCR sequencing and RNA sequencing, RNA was extracted from PBMCs in TRIzol. The diagnosis of Graves' disease was made according to American Thyroid Association guidelines. Recruitment of patients was carried out at an endocrinology department in Xi'an, China. Each patient gave 7.5 to 10 milliliters of peripheral blood, collected in an EDTA anticoagulant tube. PBMCs were isolated by Ficoll Paque Plus density gradient separation without further T cell sorting. An Agilent 2100 Bioanalyzer and agarose gel were used to check RNA quality, while a NanoDrop 2000 measured RNA concentration.

Sequenced here: peripheral blood mononuclear cells (PBMCs), sampled when the disease was refractory, from a patient treated with antithyroid drugs. The chain couples TRBV20-1 to TRBJ2-5, and TRBD2 may be the D gene, going by 6 matching bases. The TCR was taken from a female donor with Graves disease. The sequenced DNA is TGCAGTGCTAGTCCTAGCGCCACCCAGTACTTC. It is translated as CSASPSATQYF.